This record looks at one TCR beta chain sequence and its context. This entry is derived from a study of control samples from healthy donors and cancer patients. Clones were sequenced by immunoSEQ multiplex PCR, and TCRdb holds only the in-frame ones, with some missing. This table has roughly 3,500 clones, approximately 75% appearing once. This sequence was found in a female donor with melanoma. The specimen was formalin-fixed, paraffin-embedded tissue.

The CDR3 nucleotides read TGTGCCAGCAGCTTAGGAGAAGCGGGAGGGCCGAGGTACAATGAGCAGTTCTTC. It yields the protein CASSLGEAGGPRYNEQFF. V usage is TRBV11-3 and J usage is TRBJ2-1, with TRBD2 identical over 10 bases. V shed 1 base and J 4 bases; nucleotides not matched to a gene: 10. The germline V gene has CDR1 SGHNT and CDR2 YENEEA. This CDR3 is built from 18 residues.